The 5 T cell receptor beta chains below come from one sample, sequenced in a study of memory CD4+ T cells and cytomegalovirus serostatus. Single viable CD3+CD4+CD8-CD45RO+ cells were sorted as the memory CD4+ T cells. Clones were sequenced by immunoSEQ multiplex PCR, and TCRdb holds only the in-frame ones, with some missing. This sample carries tens of thousands of clones, roughly 78% of them seen once, and the ten largest clones take about 0.8%. Sequencing used memory CD4+ T cells from blood. These receptors all stem from an adult in good health and CMV-seronegative.

The genes are TRBV7-9 and TRBJ1-4; 10 nucleotides match TRBD1. With 5 bases clipped from V and 7 bases from J, the junction kept 7 bases outside the gene matches. The CDR3 extends over 15 amino acids. Germline V gene lookup returns CDR1 SEHNR and CDR2 FQNEAQ (reference sequence). The CDR3 loop is CASSHDRGRPEKLFF. In nucleotides, the CDR3 is TGTGCCAGCAGCCACGACAGGGGGCGTCCTGAAAAACTGTTTTTT.

V usage is TRBV9 and J usage is TRBJ1-2; no definite D call. Trimming shortened V by 1 base and J by 4 bases, and 11 bases separated the two germline ends. Germline loops: CDR1 SGDLS, CDR2 YYNGEE. The CDR3 extends over 14 amino acids. The CDR3 spells CASSVTAMGYGYTF. In nucleotides, the CDR3 is TGTGCCAGCAGCGTAACAGCCATGGGCTATGGCTACACCTTC.

The gene calls are TRBV30 and TRBJ2-7; 11 bases agree with TRBD1. CDR1 is GTSNPN and CDR2 is SVGIG in the germline V gene (reference sequence). Germline trimming cut 2 bases from V and 0 bases from J; bases unmatched to any gene: 3. CDR3 length equals 15 residues. DNA for the CDR3: TGTGCCTGGAGTCAGGGGACAGGGGGCTCCTACGAGCAGTACTTC. Translated, it gives CAWSQGTGGSYEQYF. Using reference TRBV30 and TRBJ2-7 for the parts outside the CDR3, the full variable domain is SQTIHQWPATLVQPVGSPLSLECTVEGTSNPNLYWYRQAAGRGLQLLFYSVGIGQISSEVPQNLSASRPQDRQFILSSKKLLLSDSGFYLCAWSQGTGGSYEQYFGPGTRLTVT.

The chain couples TRBV5-1 to TRBJ2-1; 10 positions agree with TRBD1. Trimming removed 2 bases from V and 8 bases from J; junction bases left unmatched: 7. Germline CDR1 is SGHRS and CDR2 is YFSETQ. CDR3 length equals 15 residues. The CDR3 DNA reads as TGCGCCAGCAGCTTAGACAGGGGGCTTAGGGATGAGCAGTTCTTC. It yields the protein CASSLDRGLRDEQFF.

The rearrangement uses TRBV9 and TRBJ1-1; D gene uncertain. Trimming removed 0 bases at V and 1 base at J, with 10 bases between. The CDR3 extends over 15 amino acids. CDR1 SGDLS and CDR2 YYNGEE come from the germline V gene. This CDR3 reads CASSVVSGWNTEAFF. Here the CDR3 DNA reads TGTGCCAGCAGCGTAGTGAGCGGTTGGAACACTGAAGCTTTCTTT.